This is a list of T cell receptor beta chains from one sample in a study of cytomegalovirus exposure and HLA in healthy donors. The table came from immunoSEQ multiplex PCR; TCRdb's copy has only in-frame clones and leaves some out. This repertoire includes under 120,000 clones. Sequencing was done on a sample of PBMCs. Receptors were obtained from a man aged 45-65 years in good health and CMV-seronegative. The CDR3 runs from the conserved cysteine through the conserved F or W.

J: TRBJ2-7; V: TRBV6-5; CDR3: CASTAGDYEQYF
J: TRBJ2-6; V: TRBV6-5; CDR3: CASGGQGSNVLTF
J: TRBJ2-1; V: TRBV5-1; CDR3: CASSLVAGGNNEQFF
J: TRBJ2-5; V: TRBV11-2; CDR3: CASRGLLQETQYF
J: TRBJ2-7; V: TRBV19; CDR3: CASSIRDSPALYEQYF
J: TRBJ1-1; V: TRBV5-1; CDR3: CASSDLETGGGTRAFF
J: TRBJ2-1; V: TRBV7-6; CDR3: CASSLGAGSSYNEQFF
J: TRBJ2-4; V: TRBV27; CDR3: CASSSRDWINIQYF
J: TRBJ2-4; V: TRBV11-2; CDR3: CASSSPSGGERNIQYF
J: TRBJ1-5; V: TRBV27; CDR3: CASSIAASQPQHF
J: TRBJ2-2; V: TRBV5-4; CDR3: CASSLRTANTGELFF
J: TRBJ2-3; V: TRBV9; CDR3: CASSVSGRSTDTQYF
J: TRBJ2-4; V: TRBV7-2; CDR3: CASSLVTGADIQYF
J: TRBJ1-1; V: TRBV11-3; CDR3: CASSPRGGVAFF
J: TRBJ2-1; V: TRBV5-1; CDR3: CASSLVTYNEQFF